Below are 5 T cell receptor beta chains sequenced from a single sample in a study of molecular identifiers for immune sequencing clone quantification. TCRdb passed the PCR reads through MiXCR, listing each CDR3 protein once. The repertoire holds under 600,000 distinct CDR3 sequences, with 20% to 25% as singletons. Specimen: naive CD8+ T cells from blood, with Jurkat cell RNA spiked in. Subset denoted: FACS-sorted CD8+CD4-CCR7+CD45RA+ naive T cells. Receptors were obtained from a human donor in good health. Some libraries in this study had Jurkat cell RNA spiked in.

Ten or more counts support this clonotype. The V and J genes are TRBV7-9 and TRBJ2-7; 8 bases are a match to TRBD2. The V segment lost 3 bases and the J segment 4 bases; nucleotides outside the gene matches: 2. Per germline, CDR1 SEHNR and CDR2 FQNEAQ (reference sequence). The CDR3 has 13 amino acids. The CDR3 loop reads CASSFPGGYEQYF. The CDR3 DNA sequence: TGTGCCAGCAGCTTCCCGGGGGGGTACGAGCAGTACTTC.

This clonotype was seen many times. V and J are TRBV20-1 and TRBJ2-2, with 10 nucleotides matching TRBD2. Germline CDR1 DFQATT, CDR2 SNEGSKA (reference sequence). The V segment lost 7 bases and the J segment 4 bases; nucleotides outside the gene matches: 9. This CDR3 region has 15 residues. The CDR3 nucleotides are TGCAGTGTTAGGAAGCGGGAGGGTGGCACCGGGGAGCTGTTTTTT. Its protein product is CSVRKREGGTGELFF.

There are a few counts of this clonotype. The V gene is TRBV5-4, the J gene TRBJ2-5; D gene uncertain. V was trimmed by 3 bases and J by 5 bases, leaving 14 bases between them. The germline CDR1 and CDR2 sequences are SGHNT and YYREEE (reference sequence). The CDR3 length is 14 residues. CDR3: CASSSPPQGETQYF. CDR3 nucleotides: TGTGCCAGCAGCTCCCCGCCCCAAGGGGAGACCCAGTACTTC.

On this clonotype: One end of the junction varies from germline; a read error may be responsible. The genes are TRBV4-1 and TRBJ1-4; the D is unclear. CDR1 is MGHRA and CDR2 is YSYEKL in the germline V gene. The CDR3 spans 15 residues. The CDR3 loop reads CASNQLHGNNEKLFF. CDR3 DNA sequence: TGCGCCAGCAACCAACTTCACGGAAATAATGAAAAACTGTTTTTT.

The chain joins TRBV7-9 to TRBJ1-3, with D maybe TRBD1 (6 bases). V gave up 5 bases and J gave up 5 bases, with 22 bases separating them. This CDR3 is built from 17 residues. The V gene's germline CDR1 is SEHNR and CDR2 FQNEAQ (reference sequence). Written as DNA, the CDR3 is TGTGCCAGCAGCCCAAGGGACACCAACCTGGCACGAAACACCATATATTTT. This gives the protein CASSPRDTNLARNTIYF.